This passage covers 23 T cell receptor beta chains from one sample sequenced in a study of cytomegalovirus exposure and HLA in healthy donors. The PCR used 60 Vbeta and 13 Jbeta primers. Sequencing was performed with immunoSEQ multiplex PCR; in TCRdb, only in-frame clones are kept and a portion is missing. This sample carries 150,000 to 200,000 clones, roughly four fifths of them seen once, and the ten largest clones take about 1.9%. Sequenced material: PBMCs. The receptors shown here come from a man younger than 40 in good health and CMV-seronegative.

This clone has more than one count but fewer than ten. The CDR3 sequence: CASSAGVFLNTEAFF. The CDR3 DNA reads TGCGCCAGCAGCGCAGGGGTATTTTTGAACACTGAAGCTTTCTTT. This rearrangement joins TRBV5-1 to TRBJ1-1, with D possibly matching TRBD1 (6 bases). V was trimmed by 4 bases and J by 0 bases, leaving 13 bases between them. CDR1 is SGHRS and CDR2 is YFSETQ in the germline V gene. CDR3 size: 15 residues.

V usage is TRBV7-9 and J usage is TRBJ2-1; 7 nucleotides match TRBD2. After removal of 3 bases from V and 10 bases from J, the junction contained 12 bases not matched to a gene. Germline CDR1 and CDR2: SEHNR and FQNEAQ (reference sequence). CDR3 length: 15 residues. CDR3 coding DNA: TGTGCCAGCAGCTTGGGGTCAAAAGCGGGATACGAGCAGTTCTTC. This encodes CASSLGSKAGYEQFF.

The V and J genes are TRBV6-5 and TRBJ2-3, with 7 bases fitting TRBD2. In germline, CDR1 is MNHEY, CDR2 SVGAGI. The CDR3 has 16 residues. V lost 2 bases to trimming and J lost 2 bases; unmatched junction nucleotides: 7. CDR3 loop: CASSYGLAGATDTQYF. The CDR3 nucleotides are TGTGCCAGCAGTTACGGGTTGGCGGGAGCCACAGATACGCAGTATTTT.

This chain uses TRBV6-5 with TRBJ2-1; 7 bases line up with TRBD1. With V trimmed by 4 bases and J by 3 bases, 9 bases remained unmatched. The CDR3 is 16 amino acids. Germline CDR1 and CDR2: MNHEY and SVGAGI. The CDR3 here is CASSWGIQGFYNEQFF. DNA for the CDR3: TGTGCCAGCAGTTGGGGAATACAGGGGTTCTACAATGAGCAGTTCTTC.

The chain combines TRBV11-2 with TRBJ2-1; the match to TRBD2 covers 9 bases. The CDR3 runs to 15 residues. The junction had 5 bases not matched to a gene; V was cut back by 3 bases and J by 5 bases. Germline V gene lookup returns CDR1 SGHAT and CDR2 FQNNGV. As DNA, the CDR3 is TGTGCCAGCAGCTTCGCGCCTAGCGGGGACAATGAGCAGTTCTTC. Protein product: CASSFAPSGDNEQFF.

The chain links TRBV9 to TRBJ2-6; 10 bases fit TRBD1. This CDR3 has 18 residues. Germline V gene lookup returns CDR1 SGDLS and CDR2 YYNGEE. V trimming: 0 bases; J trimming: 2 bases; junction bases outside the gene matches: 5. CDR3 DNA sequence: TGTGCCAGCAGCGTAGGCGTGACAGGGGGCCCTGGGGCCAACGTCCTGACTTTC. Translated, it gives CASSVGVTGGPGANVLTF.

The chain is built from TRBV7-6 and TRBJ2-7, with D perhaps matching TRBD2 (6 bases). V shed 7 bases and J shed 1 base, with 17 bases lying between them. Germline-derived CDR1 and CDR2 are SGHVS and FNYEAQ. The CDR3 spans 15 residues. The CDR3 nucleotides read TGTGCCAGCACCCAAATGGTGGGGGGATCCTACGAGCAGTACTTC. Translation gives CASTQMVGGSYEQYF. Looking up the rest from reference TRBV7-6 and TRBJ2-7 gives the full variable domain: GAGVSQSPRYKVTKRGQDVALRCDPISGHVSLYWYRQALGQGPEFLTYFNYEAQQDKSGLPNDRFSAERPEGSISTLTIQRTEQRDSAMYRCASTQMVGGSYEQYFGPGTRLTVT.

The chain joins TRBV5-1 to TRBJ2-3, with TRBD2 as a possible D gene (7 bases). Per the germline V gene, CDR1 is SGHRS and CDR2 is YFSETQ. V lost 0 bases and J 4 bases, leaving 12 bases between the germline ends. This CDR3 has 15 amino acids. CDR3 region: CASSLEGGSADTQYF. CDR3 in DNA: TGCGCCAGCAGCTTGGAGGGGGGGTCCGCAGATACGCAGTATTTT.

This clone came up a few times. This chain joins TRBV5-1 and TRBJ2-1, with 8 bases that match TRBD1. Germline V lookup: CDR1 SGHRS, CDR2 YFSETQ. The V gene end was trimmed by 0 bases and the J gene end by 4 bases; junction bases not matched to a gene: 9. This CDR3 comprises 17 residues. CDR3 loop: CASSLVPGGWEYNEQFF. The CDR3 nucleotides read TGCGCCAGCAGCTTGGTGCCAGGGGGCTGGGAGTACAATGAGCAGTTCTTC.

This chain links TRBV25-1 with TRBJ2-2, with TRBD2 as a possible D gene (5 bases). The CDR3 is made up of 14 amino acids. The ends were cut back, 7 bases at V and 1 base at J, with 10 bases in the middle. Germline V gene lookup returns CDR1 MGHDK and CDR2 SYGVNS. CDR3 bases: TGTGCCAGCATAGGTGGACTGAACACCGGGGAGCTGTTTTTT. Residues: CASIGGLNTGELFF.

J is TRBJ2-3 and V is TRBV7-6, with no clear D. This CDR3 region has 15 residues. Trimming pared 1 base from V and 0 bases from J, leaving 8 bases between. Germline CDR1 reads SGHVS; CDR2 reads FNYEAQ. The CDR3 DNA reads TGTGCCAGCAGCTTAGAACCTAGTAGCACAGATACGCAGTATTTT. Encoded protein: CASSLEPSSTDTQYF.

CDR3 sequence reads: CASSPVRQAMNTEAFF. Here the CDR3 DNA reads TGTGCCAGCTCACCGGTAAGGCAGGCGATGAACACTGAAGCTTTCTTT. This chain links TRBV18 with TRBJ1-1; D ambiguous. The length of the CDR3 is 16 residues. Germline CDR1 reads KGHSH; CDR2 reads LQKENI. The ends were cut back, 3 bases at V and 0 bases at J, with 14 bases in the middle.

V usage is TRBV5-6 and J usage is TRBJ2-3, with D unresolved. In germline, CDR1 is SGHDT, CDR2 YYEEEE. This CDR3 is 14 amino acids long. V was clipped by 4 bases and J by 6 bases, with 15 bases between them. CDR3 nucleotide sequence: TGTGCCAGCAGCCACAGAACCAGAATGGATACGCAGTATTTT. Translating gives CASSHRTRMDTQYF.

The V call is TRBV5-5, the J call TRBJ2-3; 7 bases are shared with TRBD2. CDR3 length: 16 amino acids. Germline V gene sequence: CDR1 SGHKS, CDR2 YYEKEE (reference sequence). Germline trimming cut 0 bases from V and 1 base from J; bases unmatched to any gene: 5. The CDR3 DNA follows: TGTGCCAGCAGCTTGGTGGGTGCGGGAGGCACAGATACGCAGTATTTT. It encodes CASSLVGAGGTDTQYF.

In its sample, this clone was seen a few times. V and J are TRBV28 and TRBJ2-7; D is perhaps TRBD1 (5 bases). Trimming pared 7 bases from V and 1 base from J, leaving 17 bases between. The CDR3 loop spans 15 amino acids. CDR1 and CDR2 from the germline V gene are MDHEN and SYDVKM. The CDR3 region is CASTEGQGPSYEQYF. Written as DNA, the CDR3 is TGTGCCAGCACCGAAGGGCAGGGTCCGTCCTACGAGCAGTACTTC. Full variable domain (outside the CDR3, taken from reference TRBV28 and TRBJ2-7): DVKVTQSSRYLVKRTGEKVFLECVQDMDHENMFWYRQDPGLGLRLIYFSYDVKMKEKGDIPEGYSVSREKKERFSLILESASTNQTSMYLCASTEGQGPSYEQYFGPGTRLTVT.

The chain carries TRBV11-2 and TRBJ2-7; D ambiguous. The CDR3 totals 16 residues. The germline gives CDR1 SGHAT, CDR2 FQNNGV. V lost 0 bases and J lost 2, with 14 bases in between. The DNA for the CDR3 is TGTGCCAGCAGCTTAGATCGGCAGGCGAGCACCTACGAGCAGTACTTC. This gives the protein CASSLDRQASTYEQYF.

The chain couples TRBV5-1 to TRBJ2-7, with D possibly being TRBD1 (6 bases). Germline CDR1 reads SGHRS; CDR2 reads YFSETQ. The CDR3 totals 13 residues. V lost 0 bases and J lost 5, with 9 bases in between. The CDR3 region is CASSLGGPNEQYF. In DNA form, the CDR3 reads TGCGCCAGCAGCTTGGGGGGGCCCAACGAGCAGTACTTC. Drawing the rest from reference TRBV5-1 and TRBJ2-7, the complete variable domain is KAGVTQTPRYLIKTRGQQVTLSCSPISGHRSVSWYQQTPGQGLQFLFEYFSETQRNKGNFPGRFSGRQFSNSRSEMNVSTLELGDSALYLCASSLGGPNEQYFGPGTRLTVT.

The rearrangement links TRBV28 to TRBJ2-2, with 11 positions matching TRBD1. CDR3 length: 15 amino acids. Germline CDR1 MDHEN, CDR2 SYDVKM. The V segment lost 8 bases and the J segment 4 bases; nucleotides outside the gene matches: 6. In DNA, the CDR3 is TGTGCCAGCTTCGTCGGGACAGGGGGCACCGGGGAGCTGTTTTTT. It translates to CASFVGTGGTGELFF. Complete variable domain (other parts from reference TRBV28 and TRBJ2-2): DVKVTQSSRYLVKRTGEKVFLECVQDMDHENMFWYRQDPGLGLRLIYFSYDVKMKEKGDIPEGYSVSREKKERFSLILESASTNQTSMYLCASFVGTGGTGELFFGEGSRLTVL.

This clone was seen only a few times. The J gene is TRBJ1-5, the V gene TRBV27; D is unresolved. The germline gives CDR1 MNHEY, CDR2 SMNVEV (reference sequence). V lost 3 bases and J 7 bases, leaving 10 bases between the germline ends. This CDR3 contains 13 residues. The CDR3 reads CASSFGQMQPQHF. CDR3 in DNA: TGTGCCAGCAGTTTTGGCCAGATGCAGCCCCAGCATTTT.

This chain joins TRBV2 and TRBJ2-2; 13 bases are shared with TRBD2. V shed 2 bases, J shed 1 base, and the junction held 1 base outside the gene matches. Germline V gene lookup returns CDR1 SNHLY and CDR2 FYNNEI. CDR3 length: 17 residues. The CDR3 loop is CASSERTSGGNTGELFF. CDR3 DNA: TGTGCCAGCAGTGAACGGACTAGCGGGGGGAACACCGGGGAGCTGTTTTTT.

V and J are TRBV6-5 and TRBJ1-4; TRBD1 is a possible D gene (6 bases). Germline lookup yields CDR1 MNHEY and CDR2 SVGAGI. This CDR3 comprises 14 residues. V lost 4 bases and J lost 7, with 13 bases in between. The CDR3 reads CASSSKQGIEKLFF. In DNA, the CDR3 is TGTGCCAGCAGTTCTAAACAGGGTATTGAAAAACTGTTTTTT.

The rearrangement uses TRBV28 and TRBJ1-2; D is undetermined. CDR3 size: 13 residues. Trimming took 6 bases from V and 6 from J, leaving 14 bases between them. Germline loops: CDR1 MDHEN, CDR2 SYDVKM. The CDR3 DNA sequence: TGTGCCAGCAGCCAACCCACCGGGGATGGCTACACCTTC. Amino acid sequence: CASSQPTGDGYTF.

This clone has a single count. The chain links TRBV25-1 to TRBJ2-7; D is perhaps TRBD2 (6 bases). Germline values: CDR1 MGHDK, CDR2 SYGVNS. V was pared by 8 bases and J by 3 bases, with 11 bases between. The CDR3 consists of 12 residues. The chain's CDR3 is CASGGVGYEQYF. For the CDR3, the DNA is TGTGCCAGCGGAGGGGTGGGCTACGAGCAGTACTTC.